What follows is one T cell receptor (beta chain) and its context. The V and J ends lost 2 bases and 2 bases respectively, with 7 bases between them. Per the germline V gene, CDR1 is SGHTA and CDR2 is FQGNSA. The CDR3 is 13 residues long. This sample is part of a study of shared clonotypes between healthy human individuals. In the sorted-subset replicate PCRs, around 220 ng DNA, 30,000 or so T cell genomes, was used. Original processing notes: Junction-only sequences without quality scores were provided by ImmunoSEQ, so filtering was different. Sequenced by immunoSEQ multiplex PCR; TCRdb stores in-frame clones only, minus some. That table supplies the V and J calls and clone size; D and trimming were determined from the DNA. The sample records 2,500,000 or so clones, approximately 94% being singletons.

The receptor comes from a man between 18 and 29 years old in good health. V usage is TRBV7-2 and J usage is TRBJ2-7; unclear D gene. The sample consisted of naive CD4+ T cells sorted from blood. Sample subset: CD45RA+ positively selected. The CDR3 nucleotides are TGTGCCAGCAGCTTACAGTTTCCCTACGAGCAGTACTTC. Translation: CASSLQFPYEQYF.